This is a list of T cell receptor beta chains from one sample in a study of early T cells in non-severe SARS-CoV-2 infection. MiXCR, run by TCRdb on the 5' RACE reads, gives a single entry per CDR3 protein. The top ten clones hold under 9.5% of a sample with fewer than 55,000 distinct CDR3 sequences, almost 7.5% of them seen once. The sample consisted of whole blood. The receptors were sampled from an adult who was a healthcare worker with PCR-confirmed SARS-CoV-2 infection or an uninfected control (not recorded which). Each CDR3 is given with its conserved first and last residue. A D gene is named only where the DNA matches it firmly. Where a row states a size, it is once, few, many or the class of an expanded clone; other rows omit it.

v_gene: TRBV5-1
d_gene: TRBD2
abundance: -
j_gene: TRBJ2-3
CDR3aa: CASSVVAGTDTQYF
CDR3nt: TGCGCCAGCAGCGTTGTAGCGGGGACAGATACGCAGTATTTT

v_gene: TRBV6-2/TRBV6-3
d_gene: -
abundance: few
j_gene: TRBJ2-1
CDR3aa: CASRLSSYNEQFF
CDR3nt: TGTGCCAGCCGCCTAAGCTCCTACAATGAGCAGTTCTTC

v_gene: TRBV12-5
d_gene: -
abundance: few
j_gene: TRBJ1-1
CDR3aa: CASGLSLVGMNTEAFF
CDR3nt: TGTGCTAGTGGTTTGTCGCTTGTAGGGATGAACACTGAAGCTTTCTTT

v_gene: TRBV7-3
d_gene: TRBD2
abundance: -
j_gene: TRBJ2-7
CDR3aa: CASSPTSAGPYEQYF
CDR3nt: TGTGCCAGCAGTCCTACTAGCGCGGGACCCTACGAGCAGTACTTC

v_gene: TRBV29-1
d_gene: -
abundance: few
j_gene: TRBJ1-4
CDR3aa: CSVRPGRTEKLFF
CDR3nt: TGCAGCGTTCGTCCCGGGAGGACCGAAAAACTGTTTTTT

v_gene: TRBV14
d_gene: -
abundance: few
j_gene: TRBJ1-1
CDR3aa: CASSQVGRLSMNTEAFF
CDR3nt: TGTGCCAGCAGCCAAGTGGGGAGACTCAGCATGAACACTGAAGCTTTCTTT

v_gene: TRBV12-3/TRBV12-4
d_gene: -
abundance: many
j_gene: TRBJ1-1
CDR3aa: CASSLYDPVMNTEAFF
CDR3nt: TGTGCCAGCAGTTTATATGATCCTGTAATGAACACTGAAGCTTTCTTT

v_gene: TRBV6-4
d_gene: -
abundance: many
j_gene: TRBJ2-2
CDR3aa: CASNNLYGTDNTGELFF
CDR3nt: TGTGCCAGCAATAATCTTTATGGGACGGATAACACCGGGGAGCTGTTTTTT

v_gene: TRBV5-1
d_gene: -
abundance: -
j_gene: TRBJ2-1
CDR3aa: CASSPQPSYNEQFF
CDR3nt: TGCGCCAGCAGCCCCCAGCCCTCCTACAATGAGCAGTTCTTC

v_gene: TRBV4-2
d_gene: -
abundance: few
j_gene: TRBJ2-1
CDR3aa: CASSLQPRGRTYNEQFF
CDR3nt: TGTGCCAGCAGCTTACAACCCCGGGGGCGAACCTACAATGAGCAGTTCTTC

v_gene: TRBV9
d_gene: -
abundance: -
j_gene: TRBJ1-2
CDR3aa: CASSANYGYTF
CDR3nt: TGTGCCAGCAGCGCAAACTATGGCTACACCTTC

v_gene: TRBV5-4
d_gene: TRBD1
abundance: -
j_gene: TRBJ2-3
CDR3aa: CASSLRTGGLDTQYF
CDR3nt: TGTGCCAGCAGCCTACGGACAGGGGGCTTAGATACGCAGTATTTT

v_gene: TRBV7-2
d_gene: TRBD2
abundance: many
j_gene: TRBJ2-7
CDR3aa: CASSLSGLVSVEQYF
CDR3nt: TGTGCCAGCAGCTTATCCGGACTAGTTTCCGTCGAGCAGTACTTC

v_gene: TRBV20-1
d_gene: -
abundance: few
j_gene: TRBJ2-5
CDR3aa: CSASTDQETQYF
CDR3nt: TGCAGTGCCTCGACGGACCAAGAGACCCAGTACTTC

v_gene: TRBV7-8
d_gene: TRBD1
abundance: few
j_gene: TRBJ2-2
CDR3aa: CASSVTGGNTGELFF
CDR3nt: TGTGCCAGCAGCGTCACAGGGGGCAACACCGGGGAGCTGTTTTTT

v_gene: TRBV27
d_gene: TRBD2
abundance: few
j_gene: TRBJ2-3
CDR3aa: CASSTTHGLAGGKDTQYF
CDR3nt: TGTGCCAGCAGTACGACCCACGGACTAGCGGGGGGAAAGGATACGCAGTATTTT

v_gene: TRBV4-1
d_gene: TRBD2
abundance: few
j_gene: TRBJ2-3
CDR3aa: CASSQMGLAGNTQYF
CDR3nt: TGCGCCAGCAGCCAAATGGGACTAGCGGGGAATACGCAGTATTTT

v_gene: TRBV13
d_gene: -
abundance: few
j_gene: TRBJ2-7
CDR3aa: CASSSSYFYEQYF
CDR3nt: TGTGCCAGCAGCTCCTCCTACTTCTACGAGCAGTACTTC

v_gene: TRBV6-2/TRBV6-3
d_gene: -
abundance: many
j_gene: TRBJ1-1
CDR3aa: CASSWGGGYTEAFF
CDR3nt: TGTGCCAGCAGTTGGGGGGGCGGCTACACTGAAGCTTTCTTT

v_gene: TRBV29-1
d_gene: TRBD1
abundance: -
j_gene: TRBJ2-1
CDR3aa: CSGDRGLGEQFF
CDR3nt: TGCAGCGGGGACAGGGGGCTCGGGGAGCAGTTCTTC

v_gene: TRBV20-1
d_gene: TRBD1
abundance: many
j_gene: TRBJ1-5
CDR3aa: CSAQTGWLDSNQPQHF
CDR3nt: TGCAGTGCGCAGACAGGGTGGTTGGATAGCAATCAGCCCCAGCATTTT

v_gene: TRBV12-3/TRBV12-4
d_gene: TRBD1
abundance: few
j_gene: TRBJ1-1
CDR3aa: CASSFLAGQGLTEAFF
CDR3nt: TGTGCCAGCAGTTTCCTTGCGGGACAGGGACTCACTGAAGCTTTCTTT

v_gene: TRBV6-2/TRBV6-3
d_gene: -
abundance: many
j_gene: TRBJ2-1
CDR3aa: CASSKEGAPLNEQFF
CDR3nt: TGTGCCAGCAGTAAGGAGGGGGCGCCCCTCAATGAGCAGTTCTTC

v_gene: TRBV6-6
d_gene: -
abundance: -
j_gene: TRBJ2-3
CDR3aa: CASSRTDTQYF
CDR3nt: TGTGCCAGCAGCCGGACAGATACGCAGTATTTT

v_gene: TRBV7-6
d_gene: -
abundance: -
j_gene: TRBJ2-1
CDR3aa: CASSLSSNLYNEQFF
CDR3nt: TGTGCCAGCAGCCTTTCAAGTAACCTCTACAATGAGCAGTTCTTC

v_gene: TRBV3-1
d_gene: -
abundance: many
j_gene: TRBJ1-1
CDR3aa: CASSPGLGYTEAFF
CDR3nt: TGTGCCAGCAGCCCTGGACTGGGGTACACTGAAGCTTTCTTT

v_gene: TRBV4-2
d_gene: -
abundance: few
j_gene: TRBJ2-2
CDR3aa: CASSPSNTGELFF
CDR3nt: TGTGCCAGCAGCCCATCGAACACCGGGGAGCTGTTTTTT

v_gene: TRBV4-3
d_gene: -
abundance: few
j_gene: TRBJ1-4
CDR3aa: CASSQGVTRGIRTNEKLFF
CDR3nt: TGCGCCAGCAGCCAAGGGGTCACACGGGGGATAAGAACTAATGAAAAACTGTTTTTT

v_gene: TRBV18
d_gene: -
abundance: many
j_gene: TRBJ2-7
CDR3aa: CASSLSGTASSYEQYF
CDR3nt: TGTGCCAGCTCACTTTCCGGGACCGCCAGCTCCTACGAGCAGTACTTC

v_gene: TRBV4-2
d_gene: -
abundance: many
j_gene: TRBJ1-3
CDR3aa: CASSHSGVTHSGNTIYF
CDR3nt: TGTGCCAGCAGCCACTCCGGGGTTACCCACTCTGGAAACACCATATATTTT

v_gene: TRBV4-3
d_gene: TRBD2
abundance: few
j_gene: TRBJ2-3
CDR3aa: CASSQEGTSLPDTQYF
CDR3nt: TGCGCCAGCAGCCAAGAAGGGACTAGCTTGCCAGATACGCAGTATTTT

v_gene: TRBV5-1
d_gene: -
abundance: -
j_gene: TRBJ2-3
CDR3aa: CASSLSDRTRLSWTDTQYF
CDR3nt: TGCGCCAGCAGCTTGTCTGACCGGACCCGACTAAGTTGGACAGATACGCAGTATTTT

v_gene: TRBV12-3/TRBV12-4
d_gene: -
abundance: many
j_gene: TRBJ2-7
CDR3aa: CASSFLSLVGVSEQYF
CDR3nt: TGTGCCAGCAGCTTTTTAAGCCTTGTTGGGGTCTCCGAGCAGTACTTC

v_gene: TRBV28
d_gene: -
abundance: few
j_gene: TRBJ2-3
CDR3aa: CASSFLSGTDTQYF
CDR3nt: TGTGCCAGCAGTTTTCTTTCGGGGACAGATACGCAGTATTTT

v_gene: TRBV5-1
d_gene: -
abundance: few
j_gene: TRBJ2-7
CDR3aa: CASSLGPRSSYEQYF
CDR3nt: TGCGCCAGCAGCTTGGGTCCCAGGAGCTCCTACGAGCAGTACTTC

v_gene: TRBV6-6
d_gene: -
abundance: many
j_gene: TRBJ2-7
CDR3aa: CASSSNSGQPYEQYF
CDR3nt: TGTGCCAGCAGTTCAAATTCCGGCCAACCCTACGAGCAGTACTTC

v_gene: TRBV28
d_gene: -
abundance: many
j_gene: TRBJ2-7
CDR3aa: CAIGTRLYEQYF
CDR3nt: TGTGCCATCGGGACCCGCCTCTACGAGCAGTACTTC

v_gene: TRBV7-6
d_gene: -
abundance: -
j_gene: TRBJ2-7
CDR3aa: CASSLYRDSRDEQYF
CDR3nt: TGTGCCAGCAGCTTATACCGAGACAGCCGAGACGAGCAGTACTTC

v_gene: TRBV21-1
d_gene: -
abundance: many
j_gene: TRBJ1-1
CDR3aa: CASSKAVDRGQNEAFF
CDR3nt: TGTGCCAGCAGCAAAGCCGTAGACAGGGGGCAAAATGAAGCTTTCTTT

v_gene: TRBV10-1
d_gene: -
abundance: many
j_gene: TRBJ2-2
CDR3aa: CASSESTRGHTGELFF
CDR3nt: TGCGCCAGCAGTGAGTCGACTCGTGGGCACACCGGGGAGCTGTTTTTT

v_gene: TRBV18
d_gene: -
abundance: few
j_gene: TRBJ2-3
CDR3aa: CASSPPNINLKSDTQYF
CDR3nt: TGTGCCAGCTCACCACCAAATATAAACCTGAAGTCGGATACGCAGTATTTT

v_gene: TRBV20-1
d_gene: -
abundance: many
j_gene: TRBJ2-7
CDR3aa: CSALGRRGYEQYF
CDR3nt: TGCAGTGCGCTAGGGAGGAGGGGGTACGAGCAGTACTTC

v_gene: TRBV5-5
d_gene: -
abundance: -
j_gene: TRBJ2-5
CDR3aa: CASSLLLETQYF
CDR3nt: TGTGCCAGCAGCTTGCTGCTAGAGACCCAGTACTTC

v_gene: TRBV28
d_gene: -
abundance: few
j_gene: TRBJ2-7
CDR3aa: CASSLPHGSYEQYF
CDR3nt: TGTGCCAGCAGTTTACCCCACGGTTCCTACGAGCAGTACTTC

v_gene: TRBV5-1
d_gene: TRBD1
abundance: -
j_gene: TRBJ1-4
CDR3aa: CASSPRTGGADEKLFF
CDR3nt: TGCGCCAGCAGCCCGCGGACAGGGGGGGCAGATGAAAAACTGTTTTTT

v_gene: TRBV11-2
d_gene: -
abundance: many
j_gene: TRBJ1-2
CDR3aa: CASSHGTFYGYTF
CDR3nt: TGTGCCAGCAGTCACGGGACGTTCTATGGCTACACCTTC

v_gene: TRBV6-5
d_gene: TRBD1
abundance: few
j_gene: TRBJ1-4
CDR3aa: CASSQTGTGFGEEKLFF
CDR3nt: TGTGCCAGCAGCCAGACCGGGACAGGGTTCGGGGAGGAAAAACTGTTTTTT

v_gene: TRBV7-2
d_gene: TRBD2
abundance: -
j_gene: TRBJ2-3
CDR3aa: CASSPHSGGATDTQYF
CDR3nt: TGTGCCAGCAGCCCCCATAGCGGGGGAGCCACAGATACGCAGTATTTT

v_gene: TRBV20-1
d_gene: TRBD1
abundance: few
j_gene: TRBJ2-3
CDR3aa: CSASKGAPGDTQYF
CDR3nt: TGCAGTGCTAGTAAGGGGGCGCCAGGAGATACGCAGTATTTT

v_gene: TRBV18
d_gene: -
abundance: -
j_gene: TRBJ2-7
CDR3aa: CASSPPGRGEQYF
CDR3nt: TGTGCCAGCTCACCACCCGGCAGGGGCGAGCAGTACTTC

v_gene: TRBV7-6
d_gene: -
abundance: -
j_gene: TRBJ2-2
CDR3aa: CASSLWGTNTGELFF
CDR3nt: TGTGCCAGCAGCTTATGGGGGACTAACACCGGGGAGCTGTTTTTT